Shown below are 17 T cell receptor beta chains from a single sample sequenced in a study of T cells in Graves' hyperthyroidism and ophthalmopathy (dated 2019 in TCRdb). Library method: multiplex PCR. TCRdb shows the sequencer as Illumina HiSeq 2000. TCR beta CDR3 regions were amplified from RNA transcripts. The TCR CDR3 was subjected to a first round of RT-PCR using the HTBI primer set and the Qiagen OneStep RT-PCR kit. Using fastp trimming at Q25 and MiXCR clonotype assembly, TCRdb reanalyzed the public sequencing data and kept in-frame beta chains. Rows with one shared CDR3 protein collapse into an entry with the most common genes and DNA. The sample has hundreds of thousands of distinct CDR3 sequences on record, 16% of them singletons. The biggest ten clones account for 18% of the sample. Sequencing used blood. The source is a woman aged 18-29 years with Graves' hyperthyroidism.

This clonotype showed up many times. The V call is TRBV28, the J call TRBJ1-5, with a weak D call TRBD1 (5 bases). With 7 bases removed from V and 3 bases from J, the gap between germline ends came to 16 bases. Germline V lookup: CDR1 MDHEN, CDR2 SYDVKM. The CDR3 is made up of 15 amino acids. CDR3 nucleotides: TGTGCCAGCACCCCAACCATAGGGGTCAATCAGCCCCAGCATTTT. Translating gives CASTPTIGVNQPQHF. The whole variable domain, remainder taken from reference TRBV28 and TRBJ1-5, is DVKVTQSSRYLVKRTGEKVFLECVQDMDHENMFWYRQDPGLGLRLIYFSYDVKMKEKGDIPEGYSVSREKKERFSLILESASTNQTSMYLCASTPTIGVNQPQHFGDGTRLSIL.

In the case of this clonotype: This may arise from a read error, as a much more abundant clone is one base away. The chain couples TRBV5-8 to TRBJ1-6; D gene unclear. CDR3 length: 13 amino acids. CDR1 is SGHTS, CDR2 YDEGEE, per germline. The chain's CDR3 is CASSLPAYSPPHF. For the CDR3, the DNA is TGTGCCAGCAGCTTGCCGGCTTATTCACCCCCCCACTTT.

This clonotype appeared many times. This sequence joins TRBV12-3 or TRBV12-4 and TRBJ1-5, with TRBD1 identical over 9 bases. V lost 0 bases to trimming and J lost 5 bases; unmatched junction nucleotides: 11. The CDR3 totals 18 residues. CDR3 bases: TGTGCCAGCAGTTTAGCCTGGCGAGGACAGGGGACCCATCAGCCCCAGCATTTT. Translating gives CASSLAWRGQGTHQPQHF.

This clonotype was observed at least ten times. The chain has TRBV12-3 or TRBV12-4 and TRBJ2-7; weak D call: TRBD1 (6 bases). Trimming took off 3 bases at V and 1 base at J, with 16 bases between the two ends. This CDR3 is 16 amino acids long. This CDR3 reads CASSLLGAELSYEQYF. For the CDR3, the DNA is TGTGCCAGCAGTTTGCTGGGGGCAGAACTATCCTACGAGCAGTACTTC.

Notes on this clonotype: One end of the junction varies from germline; a read error may be responsible. The chain carries TRBV7-3 and TRBJ1-2; D perhaps matches TRBD1 (5 bases). Germline lookup yields CDR1 SGHTA and CDR2 FQGTGA. CDR3 length: 15 amino acids. The CDR3 sequence is CVSSLHPTARYGYTF. As DNA, the CDR3 is TGTGTCAGCAGCCTCCACCCGACAGCCCGCTATGGCTACACCTTC.

CDR3: CASSLDGGDTQYF. Here the CDR3 DNA reads TGTGCCAGCAGCTTAGATGGGGGCGATACGCAGTATTTT. The J gene is TRBJ2-3, the V gene TRBV7-7, with D possibly TRBD1 on 6 matching bases. Trimming stripped 1 base from V and 6 bases from J, with 8 bases between. The CDR3 consists of 13 residues. Per germline, CDR1 SSHAT and CDR2 FNYEAQ (reference sequence).

This clonotype was recorded a few times. For the CDR3, the DNA is TGTGCCAGCAGCCAACGTTTAGGCTACAGCACCGGGGAGCTGTTTTTT. This encodes CASSQRLGYSTGELFF. The rearrangement joins TRBV14 to TRBJ2-2, with no clear D. In germline, CDR1 is SGHDN, CDR2 FVKESK. Deletions cut 2 bases from V and 4 bases from J, with 14 bases between. The CDR3 is 16 amino acids.

This clonotype was found many times. The chain employs TRBV20-1 and TRBJ2-1; tentative D call: TRBD2 (7 bases). Trimming left V 5 bases short and J 5 bases short, with 19 bases between. Germline CDR1 is DFQATT and CDR2 is SNEGSKA (reference sequence). The CDR3 covers 15 residues. CDR3: CSAQSGGAGNNEQFF. DNA of the CDR3: TGCAGTGCTCAATCGGGGGGCGCAGGAAACAATGAGCAGTTCTTC.

This clonotype was observed at least ten times. The CDR3: CASSLVPGLNEQYF. In DNA form, the CDR3 reads TGTGCCAGCAGCTTAGTCCCAGGGTTAAACGAGCAGTACTTC. The chain is built from TRBV7-2 and TRBJ2-7; the D gene is possibly TRBD1 (5 bases). Trimming stripped 1 base from V and 5 bases from J, with 12 bases between. The CDR3 runs 14 residues. The germline gives CDR1 SGHTA, CDR2 FQGNSA.

There are a few counts of this clonotype. This rearrangement joins TRBV6-1 to TRBJ2-5; D gene ambiguous. The germline V gene encodes CDR1 MNHNS and CDR2 SASEGT. Trimming took off 10 bases at V and 5 bases at J, with 11 bases between the two ends. This CDR3 contains 11 residues. CDR3 DNA sequence: TGTGCCACCCGAAATGGGGAGACCCAGTACTTC. Its protein product is CATRNGETQYF.

Concerning this clonotype: With a much larger clone just one base away, this may be a read error. The CDR3 here is CASSDSGTGGYGYAF. The CDR3 bases are TGTGCCAGCAGTGACTCCGGGACCGGCGGCTATGGCTACGCCTTC. This chain joins TRBV6-2 or TRBV6-3 and TRBJ1-2; maybe TRBD1 (5 bases). The CDR3 totals 15 residues. CDR1 is MNHEY, CDR2 SVGEGT, per germline.

This clonotype occurred a few times. The CDR3 protein is CASSWRTSGRADEQFF. The CDR3 bases are TGTGCCAGCAGCTGGAGGACTAGCGGGAGGGCGGATGAGCAGTTCTTC. The rearrangement uses TRBV12-3 or TRBV12-4 and TRBJ2-1; the match to TRBD2 covers 15 bases. Trimming cost V 6 bases and J 8 bases; bases outside gene matches: 8. CDR3 length: 16 residues.

The DNA of the CDR3 is TGTGCCAGTTCAGAGAGGGGACAGGGGTCCTCGGGTCATTACTACGAGCAGTACTTC. Its translation: CASSERGQGSSGHYYEQYF. V gene TRBV19 combines with J gene TRBJ2-7; TRBD1 agrees at 10 bases. Germline V gives CDR1 LNHDA, CDR2 SQIVND (reference sequence). There are 19 residues in the CDR3. V lost 8 bases, J lost 3 bases, and 22 bases stayed unmatched.

There are many counts of this clonotype. The rearrangement uses TRBV13 and TRBJ1-1, with 7 bases aligning to TRBD1. The CDR3 extends over 13 amino acids. Germline CDR1 PRHDT, CDR2 FYEKMQ (reference sequence). The ends lost 5 bases at V and 10 bases at J; junction bases unmatched: 10. CDR3 DNA sequence: TGTGCCAGCAGCACAGACTCCAGGGGGACAGCTTTCTTT. It is translated as CASSTDSRGTAFF.

This clonotype was observed many times. The chain couples TRBV28 to TRBJ2-7; TRBD2 is a possible D gene (6 bases). The length of the CDR3 is 13 residues. V lost 4 bases and J lost 5, with 12 bases in between. Germline V CDR1 and CDR2: MDHEN, SYDVKM. As DNA, the CDR3 is TGTGCCAGCAGTTACGGGAGAGGGGACGAGCAGTACTTC. It is translated as CASSYGRGDEQYF.

This clonotype has ten or more counts. The V and J genes are TRBV2 and TRBJ1-4; TRBD1 matches at 7 bases. Germline V gives CDR1 SNHLY, CDR2 FYNNEI. This CDR3 is 13 amino acids long. Trimming took 10 bases from V and 6 from J; bases not matched to a gene: 8. The CDR3: CAKSLGGYEKLFF. The CDR3 nucleotides are TGTGCCAAGAGTCTAGGGGGCTATGAAAAACTGTTTTTT.

This clonotype was seen at least ten times. The J gene is TRBJ1-5, the V gene TRBV20-1; tentatively, D is TRBD1 (5 bases). V gave up 3 bases and J gave up 3 bases, with 12 bases separating them. The germline gives CDR1 DFQATT, CDR2 SNEGSKA (reference sequence). CDR3 length equals 14 residues. The CDR3 here is CSASIPGDNQPQHF. CDR3 coding DNA: TGCAGTGCTAGCATCCCGGGGGACAATCAGCCCCAGCATTTT.